The 30 T cell receptor beta chains in this list originate from one sample, sequenced in a study of blood T cells in healthy people across ages. Alongside a J-beta primer mix, a sample-barcoded 5' primer served in a second PCR lasting roughly 7 to 12 cycles. TCRdb independently ran MiXCR on the 5' RACE reads; one entry per CDR3 protein. The top ten clones hold roughly 10% of a sample with approximately 900,000 distinct CDR3 sequences, 25% to 30% of them seen once. A further study also used this sample, focusing on T cells of mothers and their children.

The specimen was blood. The receptors were sampled from a woman aged 40-49 years in good health.

A note on this clonotype: It may be a read error: a sequence one base away is much more abundant. The rearrangement uses TRBV7-3 and TRBJ2-1; 8 nucleotides agree with TRBD2. The J call may be mistaken, given a closer DNA end match to TRBJ2-7. The CDR3 sequence is 15 residues long. Germline-derived CDR1 and CDR2 are SGHTA and FQGTGA. CDR3 protein: CASSGGGGSYNEQYF. Written as DNA, the CDR3 is TGTGCCAGCAGCGGGGGCGGGGGGTCCTACAATGAGCAGTACTTC.

The rearrangement links TRBV3-1 to TRBJ2-1; 13 nucleotides line up with TRBD2. This CDR3 spans 17 amino acids. With 3 bases clipped from V and 5 bases from J, the junction kept 7 bases outside the gene matches. The germline gives CDR1 LGHDT, CDR2 YNNKEL (reference sequence). CDR3 residues: CASSHGGLAGAHNEQFF. The CDR3, as DNA: TGTGCCAGCAGCCACGGAGGACTAGCGGGGGCTCACAATGAGCAGTTCTTC.

The chain links TRBV5-1 to TRBJ2-3; 7 nucleotides align to TRBD2. CDR1 is SGHRS, CDR2 YFSETQ, per germline. CDR3 length: 14 residues. V shed 4 bases, J shed 3 bases, and the junction held 5 bases outside the gene matches. The CDR3 nucleotides read TGCGCCAGCAGCCGGGACGGGGGGACAGATACGCAGTATTTT. Protein: CASSRDGGTDTQYF.

The chain is built from TRBV20-1 and TRBJ1-1; possibly TRBD1 for D (5 bases). Germline CDR1 reads DFQATT; CDR2 reads SNEGSKA (reference sequence). The CDR3 spans 16 residues. V lost 4 bases, J lost 1 base, and 19 bases lay in between. CDR3 nucleotide sequence: TGCAGTGCTAACCCCTTTGTGATCGGGGCGAACACTGAAGCTTTCTTT. Protein: CSANPFVIGANTEAFF.

The chain is built from TRBV20-1 and TRBJ1-2; D is unresolved. The germline V gene has CDR1 DFQATT and CDR2 SNEGSKA (reference sequence). The ends were cut back, 6 bases at V and 4 bases at J, with 15 bases in the middle. The CDR3 consists of 13 residues. In nucleotides, the CDR3 is TGCAGTGCCACAAAACTTAACTTCTATGGCTACACCTTC. Its translation is CSATKLNFYGYTF.

The chain carries TRBV3-1 and TRBJ2-1, with a possible D match to TRBD1 (6 bases). Trimming pared 4 bases from V and 5 bases from J, leaving 15 bases between. The CDR3 length is 15 residues. Germline V gene lookup returns CDR1 LGHDT and CDR2 YNNKEL (reference sequence). The CDR3 nucleotides read TGTGCCAGCAGCCCCCTAGGGACACGCAACAATGAGCAGTTCTTC. This translates into CASSPLGTRNNEQFF.

The chain has TRBV5-1 and TRBJ1-2; D not certain. CDR1 is SGHRS and CDR2 is YFSETQ in the germline V gene. Trimming stripped 4 bases from V and 7 bases from J, with 11 bases between. This CDR3 contains 12 residues. The CDR3 nucleotides are TGCGCCAGCAGCCCGCAACAGCTTGGCTACACCTTC. Its translation is CASSPQQLGYTF.

This clonotype was seen a handful of times. The chain has TRBV6-2 or TRBV6-3 and TRBJ2-2; no reliable D call. Germline CDR1 MNHEY, CDR2 SVGEGT. The V gene lost 7 bases and the J gene lost 4 bases, with 7 bases spanning the gap. This CDR3 is built from 12 residues. The DNA of the CDR3 is TGTGCCAGCAAGGGAATCACCGGGGAGCTGTTTTTT. The encoded protein is CASKGITGELFF.

This clonotype was counted between two and nine times. The chain carries TRBV20-1 and TRBJ2-5; D is possibly TRBD2 (5 bases). The germline CDR1 and CDR2 sequences are DFQATT and SNEGSKA (reference sequence). Trimming took off 5 bases at V and 1 base at J, with 14 bases between the two ends. The length of the CDR3 is 14 residues. For the CDR3, the DNA is TGCAGTGCTGTTACGGGATTTATCCAAGAGACCCAGTACTTC. It specifies CSAVTGFIQETQYF.

Remarks on this clonotype: This may arise from a read error, as a much more abundant clone is one base away. This rearrangement joins TRBV7-7 to TRBJ2-5; tentatively, D is TRBD2 (6 bases). Germline values: CDR1 SSHAT, CDR2 FNYEAQ (reference sequence). This CDR3 region has 13 residues. The CDR3 coding sequence is TGTACTAGCAGCCGGGGCTTTCAAGAGACCCAGTACTTC. Protein: CTSSRGFQETQYF.

This sequence joins TRBV5-1 and TRBJ1-5; possible D gene TRBD1, 5 bases. V was shortened by 0 bases and J by 8 bases, with 15 bases between the two germline ends. The germline gives CDR1 SGHRS, CDR2 YFSETQ. This CDR3 contains 15 residues. The CDR3 coding sequence is TGCGCCAGCAGCTTGGCAGGGACCGGGGGGGAGCCCCAGCATTTT. Its translation: CASSLAGTGGEPQHF. Complete variable domain (other parts from reference TRBV5-1 and TRBJ1-5): KAGVTQTPRYLIKTRGQQVTLSCSPISGHRSVSWYQQTPGQGLQFLFEYFSETQRNKGNFPGRFSGRQFSNSRSEMNVSTLELGDSALYLCASSLAGTGGEPQHFGDGTRLSIL.

The V and J genes are TRBV28 and TRBJ1-2, with TRBD1 as a possible D gene (6 bases). The germline V gene has CDR1 MDHEN and CDR2 SYDVKM. The CDR3 is 14 residues long. V shed 6 bases and J shed 4 bases, with 15 bases lying between them. The CDR3 DNA reads as TGTGCCAGCAGGGCAAGAGGGACAAGCTATGGCTACACCTTC. Encoded protein: CASRARGTSYGYTF.

This chain joins TRBV12-3 or TRBV12-4 and TRBJ1-6; possibly TRBD1 for D (6 bases). This CDR3 comprises 14 residues. V was cut by 8 bases and J by 6 bases, with 14 bases left in between. This CDR3 is CASSTGQLNSPLHF. The CDR3, as DNA: TGTGCCAGCTCGACCGGACAGCTTAATTCACCCCTCCACTTT.

The genes are TRBV13 and TRBJ1-2; D unclear. The CDR3 extends over 12 amino acids. Per the germline V gene, CDR1 is PRHDT and CDR2 is FYEKMQ (reference sequence). V lost 0 bases and J lost 8, with 7 bases in between. In nucleotides, the CDR3 is TGTGCCAGCAGCTTAGGGACCATCGGCTACACCTTC. It yields the protein CASSLGTIGYTF. The whole variable domain, remainder taken from reference TRBV13 and TRBJ1-2, is AAGVIQSPRHLIKEKRETATLKCYPIPRHDTVYWYQQGPGQDPQFLISFYEKMQSDKGSIPDRFSAQQFSDYHSELNMSSLELGDSALYFCASSLGTIGYTFGSGTRLTVV.

There are a few counts of this clonotype. J is TRBJ2-2 and V is TRBV3-1, with D uncertain. V lost 0 bases and J 4 bases, leaving 6 bases between the germline ends. The CDR3 loop spans 14 amino acids. Germline CDR1 and CDR2: LGHDT and YNNKEL (reference sequence). In nucleotides, the CDR3 is TGTGCCAGCAGCCAAGAGCTAAGCACCGGGGAGCTGTTTTTT. Amino acid sequence: CASSQELSTGELFF.

The chain combines TRBV12-3 or TRBV12-4 with TRBJ2-5, with D unresolved. The CDR3 sequence is 15 residues long. Trimming removed 0 bases from V and 3 bases from J, with 11 bases in between. For the CDR3, the DNA is TGTGCCAGCAGTTTAGCAGGGTCCAGCGAAGAGACCCAGTACTTC. Its protein product is CASSLAGSSEETQYF.

This sequence joins TRBV5-1 and TRBJ1-5; 7 bases are shared with TRBD1. Germline V gene data show CDR1 as SGHRS and CDR2 as YFSETQ. V lost 2 bases to trimming and J lost 5 bases; unmatched junction nucleotides: 7. The length of the CDR3 is 15 residues. The CDR3, as DNA: TGCGCCAGCAGCTTAACAGGGGAGGTTCATCAGCCCCAGCATTTT. Translating gives CASSLTGEVHQPQHF. The full variable domain, with the rest looked up from reference TRBV5-1 and TRBJ1-5, is KAGVTQTPRYLIKTRGQQVTLSCSPISGHRSVSWYQQTPGQGLQFLFEYFSETQRNKGNFPGRFSGRQFSNSRSEMNVSTLELGDSALYLCASSLTGEVHQPQHFGDGTRLSIL.

There are many counts of this clonotype. The J gene is TRBJ2-1, the V gene TRBV9; D unresolved. CDR1 and CDR2 (germline): SGDLS, YYNGEE. The CDR3 extends over 14 amino acids. Trimming removed 0 bases at V and 3 bases at J, with 7 bases between. CDR3 amino acids: CASSVGQNYNEQFF. The DNA for the CDR3 is TGTGCCAGCAGCGTAGGGCAGAACTACAATGAGCAGTTCTTC. The variable domain in full, with the rest retrieved from reference TRBV9 and TRBJ2-1, is DSGVTQTPKHLITATGQRVTLRCSPRSGDLSVYWYQQSLDQGLQFLIQYYNGEERAKGNILERFSAQQFPDLHSELNLSSLELGDSALYFCASSVGQNYNEQFFGPGTRLTVL.

This clonotype was observed many times. This chain connects TRBV12-3 or TRBV12-4 to TRBJ2-1; 7 bases are shared with TRBD1. The junction had 5 bases not matched to a gene; V was cut back by 6 bases and J by 0 bases. There are 15 residues in the CDR3. For the CDR3, the DNA is TGTGCCAGCAGGACGGACAGGAGCTCCTACAATGAGCAGTTCTTC. Translating it yields CASRTDRSSYNEQFF.

The chain uses TRBV12-3 or TRBV12-4 and TRBJ1-6; D uncertain. Between the trimmed V and J ends, which lost 1 base and 8 bases, there was a span of 9 bases. This CDR3 is 14 amino acids long. CDR3 region: CASSLGRGYSPLHF. CDR3 DNA sequence: TGTGCCAGCAGTTTAGGACGGGGATATTCACCCCTCCACTTT.

This chain connects TRBV10-3 to TRBJ2-1, with 10 bases lining up with TRBD2. Germline V gene lookup returns CDR1 ENHRY and CDR2 SYGVKD. After removal of 7 bases from V and 1 base from J, the junction contained 4 bases not matched to a gene. The CDR3 is 15 residues long. CDR3 residues: CAITDSGGSYNEQFF. As DNA, the CDR3 is TGTGCCATCACCGATAGCGGGGGGTCCTACAATGAGCAGTTCTTC.

J is TRBJ2-1 and V is TRBV7-3; TRBD1 is a possible D gene (6 bases). In germline, CDR1 is SGHTA, CDR2 FQGTGA. V was pared by 5 bases and J by 1 base, with 12 bases between. CDR3 length equals 15 residues. DNA of the CDR3: TGTGCCAGCAGCAGCACAGGGATATCCTACAATGAGCAGTTCTTC. It specifies CASSSTGISYNEQFF.

This clonotype was seen many times. A much more abundant neighbour one base away suggests this may be a read error. The rearrangement joins TRBV18 to TRBJ2-7; D unclear. The V gene's germline CDR1 is KGHSH and CDR2 LQKENI. Trimming pared 8 bases from V and 0 bases from J, leaving 8 bases between. The CDR3 runs 12 residues. Written as DNA, the CDR3 is TGTGCCAGCAGCCCCAACTCCTACGAGCAGTACTTC. Protein sequence: CASSPNSYEQYF.

The rearrangement links TRBV12-3 or TRBV12-4 to TRBJ2-1; D is unresolved. The CDR3 contains 14 residues. The V gene lost 6 bases and the J gene lost 8 bases, with 17 bases spanning the gap. The CDR3 nucleotides are TGTGCCAGCAGGCCTGACGGGCCCCCTGATGAGCAGTTCTTC. Encoded protein: CASRPDGPPDEQFF.

This clonotype showed up just a few times. The gene calls are TRBV15 and TRBJ1-5, with TRBD1 as a possible D gene (6 bases). Per germline, CDR1 LNHNV and CDR2 YYDKDF (reference sequence). V was cut by 6 bases and J by 4 bases, with 13 bases left in between. CDR3 length: 14 amino acids. CDR3 residues: CATRNPRGNQPQHF. CDR3 bases: TGTGCCACCAGAAACCCAAGGGGGAATCAGCCCCAGCATTTT.

On this clonotype itself: A single base separates this from a much larger clone, so it may be a read error. This chain uses TRBV12-3 or TRBV12-4 with TRBJ2-6; either TRBD1 or TRBD2 may supply D (5 bases each). This CDR3 comprises 17 residues. Here the CDR3 DNA reads TGTGCCAGCAGTTTAGGCCTCGAGGACTCTGGGGCCAACGTCCGGACTTTC. Residues: CASSLGLEDSGANVRTF.

The genes are TRBV29-1 and TRBJ1-5, with 9 bases identical to TRBD1. Unmatched junction bases numbered 2, after V lost 4 bases and J lost 4 bases. Germline loops: CDR1 SQVTM, CDR2 ANQGSEA. The CDR3 length is 13 residues. The CDR3 bases are TGCAGCGTTGTGGGACAGGGTAATCAGCCCCAGCATTTT. It encodes CSVVGQGNQPQHF.

Note on this clonotype: Possible read error: a much larger clone is one base away. CDR3 nucleotides: TGTGCCAGCAGTGTTTATGGGGGGCTTGACGAGCAGTTCTTC. Its translation is CASSVYGGLDEQFF. The rearrangement joins TRBV27 to TRBJ2-1; possibly TRBD1 or TRBD2 for D (6 bases each). The CDR3 runs to 14 residues. Germline V gene data show CDR1 as MNHEY and CDR2 as SMNVEV (reference sequence). Deletions cut 5 bases from V and 10 bases from J, with 18 bases between.

The sample holds a few counts of this clonotype. A much larger clone sits a single nucleotide away, making a read error possible. V is TRBV18 and J is TRBJ2-5, with TRBD1 matching 7 bases. Per germline, CDR1 KGHSH and CDR2 LQKENI. The V segment lost 4 bases and the J segment 5 bases; nucleotides outside the gene matches: 7. CDR3 size: 14 residues. CDR3 protein: CASSLHTTGETQYF. As DNA, the CDR3 is TGTGCCAGCTCACTCCACACGACAGGGGAGACCCAGTACTTC.

J is TRBJ1-2 and V is TRBV7-2, with TRBD1 matching over 9 bases. Germline CDR1 reads SGHTA; CDR2 reads FQGNSA. J gave up 8 bases and V 5 bases, and 9 bases lay outside the gene matches. CDR3 length equals 14 residues. The CDR3 nucleotides read TGTGCCAGCAGCGGACTACAGGGGGCCAGGGGCTACACCTTC. Translation: CASSGLQGARGYTF.